This TCR beta chain was profiled in a study of blood T cells in healthy people across ages. About the research overall: The capture of about one barcoded beta molecule per two T cells was achieved by template switching. The study, taken as a whole, reports: Expanded clonotype shifts may have been confounded, as the donors had an unknown CMV status.

Each sample yielded at least 5.5 micrograms of PBMC total RNA. The ends were cut back, 1 base at V and 3 bases at J, with 12 bases in the middle. CDR3 size: 15 residues. The germline V gene encodes CDR1 LNHNV and CDR2 YYDKDF (reference sequence). This clonotype appeared a few times. Antigen: not known. PCR was performed a second time for roughly 6 to 12 cycles using a sample-barcoded 5' primer and a J-beta primer mix. TCRdb used MiXCR to reprocess the 5' RACE reads, holding one entry per CDR3 protein. The sample holds around 800,000 distinct CDR3 sequences, approximately 65% seen once. The chain couples TRBV15 to TRBJ2-5; the D is unclear. Sequenced sample: blood. The clonotype originates from a man aged 25-45 years in good health. In DNA form, the CDR3 reads TGTGCCACCAGCAGAGGGGATGTGACGGAAGAGACCCAGTACTTC. This gives the protein CATSRGDVTEETQYF.